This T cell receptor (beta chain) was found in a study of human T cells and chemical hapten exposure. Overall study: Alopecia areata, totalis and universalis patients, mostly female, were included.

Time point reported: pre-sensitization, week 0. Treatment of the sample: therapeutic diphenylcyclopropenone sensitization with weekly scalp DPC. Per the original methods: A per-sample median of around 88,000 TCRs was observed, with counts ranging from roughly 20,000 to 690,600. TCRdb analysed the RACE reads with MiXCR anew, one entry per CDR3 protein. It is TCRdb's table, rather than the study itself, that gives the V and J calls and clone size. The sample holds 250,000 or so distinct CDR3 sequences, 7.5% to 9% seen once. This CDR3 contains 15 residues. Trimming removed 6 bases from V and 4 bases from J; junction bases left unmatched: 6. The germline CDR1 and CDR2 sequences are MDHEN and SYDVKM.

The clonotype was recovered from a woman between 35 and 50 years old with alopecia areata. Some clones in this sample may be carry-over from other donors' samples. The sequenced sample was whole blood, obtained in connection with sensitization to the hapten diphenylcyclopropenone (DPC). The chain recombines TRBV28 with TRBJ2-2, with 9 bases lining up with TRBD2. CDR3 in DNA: TGTGCCAGCAGCCTGACTAGCGGTCCCACCGGGGAGCTGTTTTTT. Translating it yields CASSLTSGPTGELFF.